This is a list of T cell receptor beta chains from one sample in a study of control samples from healthy donors and cancer patients. Using immunoSEQ multiplex PCR, the repertoire was profiled, and TCRdb retains in-frame clones only, with some absent. This table has 40,000 to 50,000 clones, less than 90% appearing once. The material sequenced was blood. These receptors all come from a man in his sixties in good health. Each CDR3 is given with its conserved first and last residue. Each record gives: D gene, CDR3 length, V gene, clone size, J gene, CDR3 DNA, CDR3 protein. The D gene is left open where the match is weak. The size entry is marked missing in some rows and otherwise reads once, few, many or a size class.

d_call: NA; cdr3_length: 16; v_call: TRBV5-1; clone_size: NA; j_call: TRBJ1-1; cdr3_nt: TGCGCCAGCAGCTTGGCCGGGGAGGGGGTGGGCACTGAAGCTTTCTTT; cdr3_aa: CASSLAGEGVGTEAFF
d_call: NA; cdr3_length: 16; v_call: TRBV19; clone_size: once; j_call: TRBJ1-2; cdr3_nt: TGTGCCAGTACGTTCGGGGCAGGGGCGACGGCCTATGGCTACACCTTC; cdr3_aa: CASTFGAGATAYGYTF
d_call: TRBD1; cdr3_length: 18; v_call: TRBV11-2; clone_size: NA; j_call: TRBJ1-5; cdr3_nt: TGTGCCAGCAGCCCCGGACAGGGGGACCCTTATAGCAATCAGCCCCAGCATTTT; cdr3_aa: CASSPGQGDPYSNQPQHF
d_call: NA; cdr3_length: 13; v_call: TRBV9; clone_size: NA; j_call: TRBJ1-2; cdr3_nt: TGTGCCAGCAGCGTAGACAATAACTATGGCTACACCTTC; cdr3_aa: CASSVDNNYGYTF
d_call: NA; cdr3_length: 12; v_call: TRBV13; clone_size: NA; j_call: TRBJ1-2; cdr3_nt: TGTGCCAGCAGCTTAGCAGGCCGGGGCTACACCTTC; cdr3_aa: CASSLAGRGYTF
d_call: TRBD1; cdr3_length: 14; v_call: TRBV2; clone_size: NA; j_call: TRBJ2-7; cdr3_nt: TGTGCCAGCAGGCTTGGGACAGCCTACTACGAGCAGTACTTC; cdr3_aa: CASRLGTAYYEQYF
d_call: NA; cdr3_length: 16; v_call: TRBV29-1; clone_size: NA; j_call: TRBJ1-1; cdr3_nt: TGCAGCGTTGAAGATCAGAAGAGGGGTGGGCACACTGAAGCTTTCTTT; cdr3_aa: CSVEDQKRGGHTEAFF
d_call: NA; cdr3_length: 15; v_call: TRBV5-1; clone_size: few; j_call: TRBJ2-7; cdr3_nt: TGCGCCAGCTCTACCACATTTTCTAGCGTCTACGAGCAGTACTTC; cdr3_aa: CASSTTFSSVYEQYF
d_call: TRBD1; cdr3_length: 16; v_call: TRBV19; clone_size: NA; j_call: TRBJ1-2; cdr3_nt: TGTGCCAGTAGAGTGACAGGGGGCGCAGGGAACTATGGCTACACCTTC; cdr3_aa: CASRVTGGAGNYGYTF
d_call: NA; cdr3_length: 12; v_call: TRBV19; clone_size: NA; j_call: TRBJ1-2; cdr3_nt: TGTGCCAGTAGTCTAGAGTTCTATGGCTACACCTTC; cdr3_aa: CASSLEFYGYTF
d_call: TRBD1; cdr3_length: 16; v_call: TRBV7-2; clone_size: NA; j_call: TRBJ1-2; cdr3_nt: TGTGCCAGCAGCTCTTATCGACAGGGGGCGAGCTATGGCTACACCTTC; cdr3_aa: CASSSYRQGASYGYTF
d_call: NA; cdr3_length: 15; v_call: TRBV30; clone_size: NA; j_call: TRBJ1-5; cdr3_nt: TGTGCCTGGACCCCAGGAGACAGATCCAATCAGCCCCAGCATTTT; cdr3_aa: CAWTPGDRSNQPQHF
d_call: TRBD2; cdr3_length: 14; v_call: TRBV11-2; clone_size: NA; j_call: TRBJ2-2; cdr3_nt: TGTGCCAGCAGCTCCCAAGGGAGGGCCGGGGAGCTGTTTTTT; cdr3_aa: CASSSQGRAGELFF
d_call: NA; cdr3_length: 14; v_call: TRBV4-3; clone_size: NA; j_call: TRBJ1-3; cdr3_nt: TGCGCCAGCAGCCAAGGCGTATCTGGAAACACCATATATTTT; cdr3_aa: CASSQGVSGNTIYF
d_call: TRBD1; cdr3_length: 15; v_call: TRBV19; clone_size: NA; j_call: TRBJ2-7; cdr3_nt: TGTGCCAGTAATTCGGTAGGACAGGGGACCTACGAGCAGTACTTC; cdr3_aa: CASNSVGQGTYEQYF
d_call: TRBD2; cdr3_length: 15; v_call: TRBV7-8; clone_size: NA; j_call: TRBJ2-7; cdr3_nt: TGTGCCAGCAACCGATTCTCGGGGGGCTCCTACGAGCAGTACTTC; cdr3_aa: CASNRFSGGSYEQYF
d_call: TRBD2; cdr3_length: 15; v_call: TRBV27; clone_size: NA; j_call: TRBJ2-1; cdr3_nt: TGTGCCAGCAGGCGTGGGACTAGGGGCCTAACTGAGCAGTTCTTC; cdr3_aa: CASRRGTRGLTEQFF
d_call: NA; cdr3_length: 15; v_call: TRBV23-1; clone_size: NA; j_call: TRBJ1-1; cdr3_nt: TGCGCCAGCAGTCAGCCGAAGTCATTGAACACTGAAGCTTTCTTT; cdr3_aa: CASSQPKSLNTEAFF
d_call: NA; cdr3_length: 13; v_call: TRBV6-5; clone_size: NA; j_call: TRBJ1-2; cdr3_nt: TGTGCCAGCAGTTACCCTCCGTTTTATGGCTACACCTTC; cdr3_aa: CASSYPPFYGYTF
d_call: NA; cdr3_length: 16; v_call: TRBV19; clone_size: NA; j_call: TRBJ1-3; cdr3_nt: TGTGCCAGTAGCTCAAAGGAGGGGCGGTCTGGAAACACCATATATTTT; cdr3_aa: CASSSKEGRSGNTIYF
d_call: NA; cdr3_length: 16; v_call: TRBV5-6; clone_size: NA; j_call: TRBJ2-1; cdr3_nt: TGTGCCAGCAGCTTGGAAAGGGGGGAGATCTACAATGAGCAGTTCTTC; cdr3_aa: CASSLERGEIYNEQFF
d_call: TRBD2; cdr3_length: 12; v_call: TRBV12-3/TRBV12-4; clone_size: NA; j_call: TRBJ2-1; cdr3_nt: TGTGCCAGCAGGCGGACTAGCAATGAGCAGTTCTTC; cdr3_aa: CASRRTSNEQFF
d_call: NA; cdr3_length: 14; v_call: TRBV30; clone_size: NA; j_call: TRBJ1-1; cdr3_nt: TGTGCCTGGATCAAGGCACCCTCGAACACTGAAGCTTTCTTT; cdr3_aa: CAWIKAPSNTEAFF
d_call: NA; cdr3_length: 16; v_call: TRBV5-5; clone_size: NA; j_call: TRBJ1-6; cdr3_nt: TGTGCCAGCAGCTCAGGACCGAGCTCCTATAATTCACCCCTCCACTTT; cdr3_aa: CASSSGPSSYNSPLHF
d_call: TRBD1; cdr3_length: 15; v_call: TRBV29-1; clone_size: NA; j_call: TRBJ1-5; cdr3_nt: TGCAGCGTCCGTATCGACAGGGGCGGGAATCAGCCCCAGCATTTT; cdr3_aa: CSVRIDRGGNQPQHF
d_call: NA; cdr3_length: 18; v_call: TRBV29-1; clone_size: NA; j_call: TRBJ1-5; cdr3_nt: TGCAGCCCCCCAGGGCCGGCGAAGTTCAGCTATAGCAATCAGCCCCAGCATTTT; cdr3_aa: CSPPGPAKFSYSNQPQHF
d_call: NA; cdr3_length: 15; v_call: TRBV28; clone_size: NA; j_call: TRBJ2-7; cdr3_nt: TGTGCCAGCAGCCCCCAGGGAACAGTATCCTACGAGCAGTACTTC; cdr3_aa: CASSPQGTVSYEQYF
d_call: TRBD1; cdr3_length: 15; v_call: TRBV11-2; clone_size: NA; j_call: TRBJ1-1; cdr3_nt: TGTGCCAGCAGCTTCCAGGGACAGGCGAACACTGAAGCTTTCTTT; cdr3_aa: CASSFQGQANTEAFF
d_call: TRBD1; cdr3_length: 13; v_call: TRBV30; clone_size: NA; j_call: TRBJ1-4; cdr3_nt: TGTGCCCACTCCGGAGAGGGGGCACAAAAACTGTTTTTT; cdr3_aa: CAHSGEGAQKLFF
d_call: NA; cdr3_length: 14; v_call: TRBV10-3; clone_size: once; j_call: TRBJ2-2; cdr3_nt: TGTGCCATCAGCCCGACTAGTGCCACCGGGGAGCTGTTTTTT; cdr3_aa: CAISPTSATGELFF
d_call: NA; cdr3_length: 14; v_call: TRBV7-2; clone_size: NA; j_call: TRBJ2-5; cdr3_nt: TGTGCCAGCAGATTGGCGGCGGGACGGAAGACCCAGTACTTC; cdr3_aa: CASRLAAGRKTQYF
d_call: NA; cdr3_length: 17; v_call: TRBV5-4; clone_size: NA; j_call: TRBJ1-5; cdr3_nt: TGTGCCAGCAGCTACATATCGACAGCGTCATCCAATCAGCCCCAGCATTTT; cdr3_aa: CASSYISTASSNQPQHF
d_call: TRBD1; cdr3_length: 14; v_call: TRBV2; clone_size: NA; j_call: TRBJ2-7; cdr3_nt: TGTGCCAGCAGTGCCGACAGGGGGAAGTACGAGCAGTACTTC; cdr3_aa: CASSADRGKYEQYF